One and the same sample provided the 30 T cell receptor beta chains below, sequenced in a study of liver allograft versus peripheral blood T cells (dated by TCRdb to 2020 to 2021). Context from the whole study: The study compared the T cell receptor repertoires present in transplanted livers with the repertoires present in the peripheral blood of liver transplant recipients.

The data were produced on an Illumina MiSeq. TCRdb itself trimmed the public reads at Q25 with fastp, ran MiXCR and retained productive beta chains. Each CDR3 protein gets just one entry, which takes the most common genes and DNA from the rows behind it. The table for this sample lists roughly 11,000 distinct CDR3 sequences; around a quarter of them were counted only once. The leading ten clones occupy 1.6% of the sample. These receptors were taken from a human patient who had a liver transplant. After a transplant, not all T cells may be the patient's own; some may come from the graft donor.

The CDR3, as DNA: TGTGCCAGCAGCTTGGGTGGGGCGGGGGATAGCAATCAGCCCCAGCATTTT. It yields the protein CASSLGGAGDSNQPQHF. The chain combines TRBV5-6 with TRBJ1-5; weak D call: TRBD1 (5 bases). V lost 0 bases, J lost 0 bases, and 13 bases lay in between. CDR3 length equals 17 residues. The germline CDR1 and CDR2 sequences are SGHDT and YYEEEE.

The CDR3 is CASGRYKSYEQYF. The DNA of the CDR3 is TGTGCCAGCGGGCGATACAAATCCTACGAGCAGTACTTC. The chain uses TRBV6-5 and TRBJ2-7; no definite D call. With 8 bases removed from V and 1 base from J, the gap between germline ends came to 12 bases. CDR3 length equals 13 residues. CDR1 and CDR2 (germline): MNHEY, SVGAGI.

This clonotype was picked up one time. This rearrangement joins TRBV27 to TRBJ1-1, with a possible D match to TRBD1 (5 bases). The CDR3 contains 15 residues. The germline V gene has CDR1 MNHEY and CDR2 SMNVEV (reference sequence). V was trimmed by 2 bases and J by 6 bases, leaving 16 bases between them. CDR3 region: CASSLTGRGVAEAFF. For the CDR3, the DNA is TGTGCCAGCAGTTTAACGGGACGGGGAGTGGCTGAAGCTTTCTTT.

The chain employs TRBV25-1 and TRBJ1-1; tentatively, D is TRBD1 (5 bases). Per germline, CDR1 MGHDK and CDR2 SYGVNS. The CDR3 extends over 15 amino acids. V was cut by 1 base and J by 1 base, with 10 bases left in between. The CDR3 sequence is CASSESHRPNTEAFF. The DNA of the CDR3 is TGTGCCAGCAGTGAATCCCACAGGCCGAACACTGAAGCTTTCTTT. Full variable domain (rest looked up from reference TRBV25-1 and TRBJ1-1): EADIYQTPRYLVIGTGKKITLECSQTMGHDKMYWYQQDPGMELHLIHYSYGVNSTEKGDLSSESTVSRIRTEHFPLTLESARPSHTSQYLCASSESHRPNTEAFFGQGTRLTVV.

This clonotype ranks as medium-sized (0.01 to 0.1%). The V and J genes are TRBV28 and TRBJ1-2, with D perhaps TRBD1 (6 bases). With 2 bases removed from V and 8 bases from J, the gap between germline ends came to 15 bases. The CDR3 length is 14 residues. Germline V CDR1 and CDR2: MDHEN, SYDVKM. The CDR3 loop reads CASSLVAPGGGYTF. The CDR3 DNA follows: TGTGCCAGCAGTTTAGTAGCTCCTGGGGGCGGCTACACCTTC.

V is TRBV20-1 and J is TRBJ1-5; 7 bases match TRBD1. Germline values: CDR1 DFQATT, CDR2 SNEGSKA (reference sequence). V dropped 3 bases and J dropped 4; count of bases not matched to a gene: 12. There are 16 residues in the CDR3. In DNA, the CDR3 is TGCAGTGCTAGTAAGCCAGGGACAGAAATTAATCAGCCCCAGCATTTT. It codes for CSASKPGTEINQPQHF.

The CDR3 spells CASSITFGKLFF. CDR3 nucleotides: TGTGCCAGCAGTATCACTTTCGGAAAACTGTTTTTT. The chain recombines TRBV28 with TRBJ1-4; no clear D gene. This CDR3 region has 12 residues. Per germline, CDR1 MDHEN and CDR2 SYDVKM. Trimming stripped 5 bases from V and 10 bases from J, with 11 bases between.

By sample share, this clonotype is medium-sized. V and J are TRBV6-6 and TRBJ1-2, with unresolved D. There are 14 residues in the CDR3. The V gene's germline CDR1 is MNHNY and CDR2 SVGAGI (reference sequence). Trimming removed 6 bases at V and 4 bases at J, with 15 bases between. The CDR3 loop reads CASSLSVHAYGYTF. CDR3 nucleotides: TGTGCCAGCAGCTTAAGTGTTCACGCCTATGGCTACACCTTC.

By share of the sample, this clonotype is medium-sized. The chain carries TRBV27 and TRBJ1-1, with TRBD1 as a possible D gene (5 bases). Deletions cut 4 bases from V and 0 bases from J, with 12 bases between. Germline V lookup: CDR1 MNHEY, CDR2 SMNVEV (reference sequence). The CDR3 runs 15 residues. This chain's CDR3 is CASSSLGELNTEAFF. DNA of the CDR3: TGTGCCAGCAGTTCCTTAGGGGAGTTGAACACTGAAGCTTTCTTT.

This clonotype rates as medium-sized (0.01 to 0.1%). CDR3 loop: CASRGRDSYNSPLHF. The CDR3, as DNA: TGTGCCAGCAGAGGACGGGACTCCTATAATTCACCCCTCCACTTT. The genes are TRBV27 and TRBJ1-6; D remains ambiguous. Trimming cost V 6 bases and J 0 bases, with 9 bases left between them. Germline V gene sequence: CDR1 MNHEY, CDR2 SMNVEV (reference sequence). The CDR3 contains 15 residues.

The rearrangement joins TRBV20-1 to TRBJ1-3, with TRBD1 matching over 7 bases. J was trimmed by 4 bases and V by 0 bases; bases with no gene match: 6. There are 15 residues in the CDR3. The germline CDR1 and CDR2 sequences are DFQATT and SNEGSKA (reference sequence). In nucleotides, the CDR3 is TGCAGTGCTAGAGACCCGACAGGGTCGGGAAACACCATATATTTT. Translated, it gives CSARDPTGSGNTIYF.

The chain joins TRBV12-3 or TRBV12-4 to TRBJ1-5; no clear D. Trimming removed 5 bases at V and 0 bases at J, with 14 bases between. The CDR3 totals 16 residues. CDR3 amino acids: CASSPPFEYSNQPQHF. CDR3 nucleotides: TGTGCCAGCAGTCCCCCGTTCGAGTATAGCAATCAGCCCCAGCATTTT.

This clonotype is categorized as medium-sized. J is TRBJ1-1 and V is TRBV6-2 or TRBV6-3; TRBD1 is a possible D gene (5 bases). Germline assignment: CDR1 MNHEY and CDR2 SVGEGT. CDR3 size: 16 residues. Trimming took 3 bases from V and 0 from J, leaving 14 bases between them. CDR3 amino acids: CASSYNRNSMNTEAFF. CDR3 sequence (DNA): TGTGCCAGCAGTTATAACAGGAATTCAATGAACACTGAAGCTTTCTTT.

CDR3 nucleotide sequence: TGTGCCAGCAGTGAAGTTTTTAGAACTGAAGCTTTCTTT. Its protein is CASSEVFRTEAFF. The chain combines TRBV2 with TRBJ1-1, with no clear D. There are 13 residues in the CDR3. Germline loops: CDR1 SNHLY, CDR2 FYNNEI. Between the trimmed V and J ends, which lost 1 base and 5 bases, there was a span of 8 bases.

In its sample, this clonotype is medium-sized. The CDR3 loop is CSVGRARSYNEQFF. The CDR3, as DNA: TGCAGCGTTGGCCGTGCGCGCTCCTACAATGAGCAGTTCTTC. This chain uses TRBV29-1 with TRBJ2-1; D uncertain. Germline V gene lookup returns CDR1 SQVTM and CDR2 ANQGSEA. The ends were cut back, 4 bases at V and 0 bases at J, with 10 bases in the middle. The CDR3 contains 14 residues.

About this clonotype: The germline gene is not matched at one end of the junction; a read error may be the cause. The rearrangement joins TRBV27 to TRBJ2-2; TRBD1 matches 8 bases. The CDR3 runs to 15 residues. The germline gives CDR1 MNHEY, CDR2 SMNVEV (reference sequence). Here the CDR3 reads CTSSGDRTNTGELFF. The CDR3 DNA is TGTACCAGCAGTGGGGACAGGACGAACACCGGGGAGCTGTTTTTT.

This clonotype has more than one count but fewer than ten. The chain has TRBV5-6 and TRBJ2-2; 10 nucleotides align to TRBD1. Unmatched junction bases numbered 11, after V lost 7 bases and J lost 5 bases. The CDR3 consists of 16 residues. The germline V gene encodes CDR1 SGHDT and CDR2 YYEEEE. CDR3 DNA: TGTGCCAGCTTATCCTGGGGACAGGGGCGAACCGGGGAGCTGTTTTTT. It translates to CASLSWGQGRTGELFF.

By sample fraction, this clonotype is medium-sized. The rearrangement uses TRBV20-1 and TRBJ1-2; D uncertain. The length of the CDR3 is 13 residues. Trimming pared 0 bases from V and 5 bases from J, leaving 10 bases between. Germline CDR1 reads DFQATT; CDR2 reads SNEGSKA (reference sequence). The CDR3 DNA reads TGCAGTGCTAGAGAACAGATAAAGTATGGCTACACCTTC. It yields the protein CSAREQIKYGYTF.

Within the sample, this clonotype is medium-sized. This rearrangement joins TRBV15 to TRBJ2-7; D is possibly TRBD2 (5 bases). Trimming left V 0 bases short and J 4 bases short, with 7 bases between. Germline CDR1 LNHNV, CDR2 YYDKDF (reference sequence). The CDR3 contains 13 residues. CDR3 in DNA: TGTGCCACCAGCAGAGATCGGGGATACGAGCAGTACTTC. Encoded protein: CATSRDRGYEQYF.

Points on this clonotype: A much larger clone sits a single nucleotide away, making a read error possible. The chain is built from TRBV6-6 and TRBJ2-1; 8 bases are a match to TRBD2. This CDR3 region has 14 residues. Germline CDR1 is MNHNY and CDR2 is SVGAGI (reference sequence). The CDR3 DNA reads as TGTGCCAGCACAGCGGGGGCCTCCAACAATGAGCAGTTCTTC. This encodes CASTAGASNNEQFF.

The rearrangement links TRBV2 to TRBJ2-2, with 7 bases lining up with TRBD2. Germline-derived CDR1 and CDR2 are SNHLY and FYNNEI. The CDR3 has 15 amino acids. J lost 6 bases, V lost 4 bases, and 8 bases had no gene match. In DNA form, the CDR3 reads TGTGCCAGCAGTGTCCTCGCTAGCGGAGCCGGGGAGCTGTTTTTT. This codes for CASSVLASGAGELFF.

This clonotype was detected only a few times. This chain uses TRBV6-5 with TRBJ1-2; 9 bases map to TRBD1. Trimming removed 2 bases from V and 7 bases from J; junction bases left unmatched: 8. This CDR3 spans 15 amino acids. Germline V gene data show CDR1 as MNHEY and CDR2 as SVGAGI. The CDR3 DNA reads TGTGCCAGCAGTTACCTAGGACAGGGGAGGGTTGGCTACACCTTC. The encoded protein is CASSYLGQGRVGYTF.

The rearrangement uses TRBV5-6 and TRBJ1-1, with TRBD1 as a possible D gene (5 bases). The V end was cut by 1 base, the J end by 6 bases, with 7 bases between. The CDR3 length is 12 residues. Looked up from germline, CDR1 is SGHDT and CDR2 is YYEEEE. The CDR3: CASSLTGPEAFF. The CDR3 nucleotides read TGTGCCAGCAGCTTGACGGGGCCTGAAGCTTTCTTT.

This clonotype was counted between two and nine times. J is TRBJ1-5 and V is TRBV28; no clear D gene. Germline CDR1 reads MDHEN; CDR2 reads SYDVKM. The V and J ends lost 5 bases and 3 bases respectively, with 5 bases between them. This CDR3 is built from 12 residues. Here the CDR3 reads CASSPSNQPQHF. CDR3 nucleotide sequence: TGTGCCAGCAGTCCCTCCAATCAGCCCCAGCATTTT.

This clonotype is medium-sized (0.01 to 0.1%) in the sample. J is TRBJ1-1 and V is TRBV18, with D uncertain. Germline assignment: CDR1 KGHSH and CDR2 LQKENI. This CDR3 contains 14 residues. V shed 5 bases and J shed 0 bases, with 10 bases lying between them. The CDR3 spells CASSNSHMNTEAFF. The CDR3 DNA follows: TGTGCCAGCTCAAACAGCCACATGAACACTGAAGCTTTCTTT. Full variable domain (rest looked up from reference TRBV18 and TRBJ1-1): NAGVMQNPRHLVRRRGQEARLRCSPMKGHSHVYWYRQLPEEGLKFMVYLQKENIIDESGMPKERFSAEFPKEGPSILRIQQVVRGDSAAYFCASSNSHMNTEAFFGQGTRLTVV.

This chain links TRBV5-1 with TRBJ1-1, with no clear D. Germline V gene sequence: CDR1 SGHRS, CDR2 YFSETQ. The V end lost 0 bases, the J end lost 0 bases, and 18 bases lay between the germline ends. This CDR3 is 18 amino acids long. CDR3 DNA sequence: TGCGCCAGCAGCTTGGCCCCCGTGGGGTTGACGGTGAACACTGAAGCTTTCTTT. It is translated as CASSLAPVGLTVNTEAFF.

This clonotype was detected many times. This chain connects TRBV15 to TRBJ2-7, with TRBD1 as a possible D gene (6 bases). Germline V gene lookup returns CDR1 LNHNV and CDR2 YYDKDF (reference sequence). V was shortened by 4 bases and J by 9 bases, with 13 bases between the two germline ends. This CDR3 comprises 12 residues. The CDR3 spells CATSKGEGAQYF. The CDR3, as DNA: TGTGCCACCAGCAAGGGGGAAGGAGCGCAGTACTTC. Based on the CDR3 plus reference TRBV15 and TRBJ2-7, the full variable domain is DAMVIQNPRYQVTQFGKPVTLSCSQTLNHNVMYWYQQKSSQAPKLLFHYYDKDFNNEADTPDNFQSRRPNTSFCFLDIRSPGLGDTAMYLCATSKGEGAQYFGPGTRLTVT.

There are a few counts of this clonotype. V usage is TRBV19 and J usage is TRBJ2-5; 9 bases align to TRBD1. This CDR3 region has 14 residues. Germline loops: CDR1 LNHDA, CDR2 SQIVND (reference sequence). The junction had 4 bases not matched to a gene; V was cut back by 6 bases and J by 2 bases. DNA of the CDR3: TGTGCCAGTAGCCGGACAGGGGAACAAGAGACCCAGTACTTC. It specifies CASSRTGEQETQYF.

By share, this clonotype ranks as medium-sized. V gene TRBV7-2 combines with J gene TRBJ1-2, with a tentative D call TRBD1 (5 bases). Germline CDR1 and CDR2: SGHTA and FQGNSA. The CDR3 contains 13 residues. V was cut by 4 bases and J by 8 bases, with 14 bases left in between. The CDR3, as DNA: TGTGCCAGCAGCTCAGGCGGGGGATACGGCTACACCTTC. Amino acid sequence: CASSSGGGYGYTF.

The V gene is TRBV20-1, the J gene TRBJ2-3; D may be TRBD1 or TRBD2 (5 bases each). V shed 6 bases and J shed 0 bases, with 10 bases lying between them. The V gene's germline CDR1 is DFQATT and CDR2 SNEGSKA (reference sequence). The CDR3 runs 13 residues. Here the CDR3 DNA reads TGCAGTGCGGGGGAGCCTAGCACAGATACGCAGTATTTT. As protein: CSAGEPSTDTQYF.